The 27 T cell receptor beta chains presented below share a single source sample, sequenced in a study of T cells in tumors and immune-related adverse events. Produced via immunoSEQ multiplex PCR; TCRdb's table is partial and in-frame only. The table shows around 5,000 clones, with 65% occurring only once. This specimen was gut tissue, taken from a patient treated with anti-PD-1 therapy. The receptors come from a female donor with metastatic renal cell carcinoma.

V gene TRBV14 combines with J gene TRBJ2-7; D remains ambiguous. Germline V gene lookup returns CDR1 SGHDN and CDR2 FVKESK. Between the trimmed V and J ends, which lost 0 bases and 7 bases, there was a span of 10 bases. The CDR3 totals 13 residues. The CDR3, as DNA: TGTGCCAGCAGCCAAGAATCCTCTCGGGAGCAGTACTTC. Amino acids: CASSQESSREQYF.

This clone came up a few times. The chain recombines TRBV7-2 with TRBJ1-2; D is perhaps TRBD1 (6 bases). Looked up from germline, CDR1 is SGHTA and CDR2 is FQGNSA. CDR3 length: 15 amino acids. V was cut by 6 bases and J by 6 bases, with 20 bases left in between. This CDR3 is CASSQRQGRVNGYTF. CDR3 nucleotide sequence: TGTGCCAGCAGTCAACGCCAGGGGAGGGTTAATGGCTACACCTTC.

The chain couples TRBV25-1 to TRBJ1-2; D might be TRBD1 (5 bases). Germline V gene sequence: CDR1 MGHDK, CDR2 SYGVNS. The CDR3 spans 17 residues. V lost 2 bases, J lost 2 bases, and 18 bases lay in between. Here the CDR3 reads CASSETGWDSRNYGYTF. The CDR3, as DNA: TGTGCCAGCAGTGAAACTGGCTGGGACTCGAGAAACTATGGCTACACCTTC.

This chain joins TRBV11-1 and TRBJ1-1, with TRBD1 as a possible D gene (6 bases). Germline V gene sequence: CDR1 SGHAT, CDR2 FQDESV (reference sequence). The CDR3 is made up of 13 amino acids. The V end was cut by 6 bases, the J end by 0 bases, with 8 bases between. CDR3 sequence reads: CASSQGMNTEAFF. The DNA for the CDR3 is TGTGCCAGCAGTCAGGGGATGAACACTGAAGCTTTCTTT.

The chain couples TRBV10-3 to TRBJ2-5, with D possibly being TRBD2 (5 bases). Trimming stripped 6 bases from V and 4 bases from J, with 12 bases between. This CDR3 has 13 residues. Germline V gene data show CDR1 as ENHRY and CDR2 as SYGVKD. CDR3: CAIRDEGRETQYF. The DNA of the CDR3 is TGTGCCATCAGGGATGAGGGCAGAGAGACCCAGTACTTC.

This chain joins TRBV28 and TRBJ1-5; maybe TRBD1 (6 bases). Germline CDR1 MDHEN, CDR2 SYDVKM. This CDR3 contains 16 residues. Trimming removed 3 bases from V and 3 bases from J, with 15 bases in between. The CDR3 region is CASSFIWGADNQPQHF. The CDR3 DNA follows: TGTGCCAGCAGTTTCATATGGGGGGCGGACAATCAGCCCCAGCATTTT. Full variable domain (rest looked up from reference TRBV28 and TRBJ1-5): DVKVTQSSRYLVKRTGEKVFLECVQDMDHENMFWYRQDPGLGLRLIYFSYDVKMKEKGDIPEGYSVSREKKERFSLILESASTNQTSMYLCASSFIWGADNQPQHFGDGTRLSIL.

This clone was recorded once. The chain couples TRBV7-9 to TRBJ1-2; TRBD1 is a possible D gene (5 bases). The CDR3 consists of 13 residues. The V and J ends lost 2 bases and 2 bases respectively, with 6 bases between them. Germline CDR1 is SEHNR and CDR2 is FQNEAQ (reference sequence). CDR3 residues: CASSLRQNYGYTF. CDR3 in DNA: TGTGCCAGCAGCTTAAGACAGAACTATGGCTACACCTTC.

The chain is built from TRBV5-4 and TRBJ2-2; D is possibly TRBD2 (6 bases). V dropped 3 bases and J dropped 13 bases, with 13 bases sitting between them. The germline V gene has CDR1 SGHNT and CDR2 YYREEE (reference sequence). This CDR3 region has 12 residues. The CDR3 is CASSSPGLRLFF. The CDR3 DNA reads as TGTGCCAGCAGCTCTCCGGGACTCCGGCTGTTTTTT.

The chain recombines TRBV2 with TRBJ1-1; D is undetermined. The CDR3 has 12 amino acids. V was trimmed by 2 bases and J by 5 bases, leaving 6 bases between them. CDR1 SNHLY and CDR2 FYNNEI come from the germline V gene. CDR3 nucleotides: TGTGCCAGCAGTGAATTTTTGACTGAAGCTTTCTTT. It translates to CASSEFLTEAFF.

There are a few counts of this clone. V usage is TRBV9 and J usage is TRBJ2-5, with a possible D match to TRBD1 (6 bases). V was cut by 0 bases and J by 6 bases, with 27 bases left in between. Germline CDR1 SGDLS, CDR2 YYNGEE. This CDR3 has 19 amino acids. This chain's CDR3 is CASSVGLGAKLPKRKTQYF. The CDR3 coding sequence is TGTGCCAGCAGCGTAGGGCTGGGGGCGAAACTCCCCAAGAGGAAGACCCAGTACTTC.

V and J are TRBV5-6 and TRBJ2-1; perhaps TRBD1 as D (5 bases). The CDR3 has 13 residues. Germline-derived CDR1 and CDR2 are SGHDT and YYEEEE. V was cut by 0 bases and J by 8 bases, with 9 bases left in between. CDR3 sequence: CASSLGIGDEQFF. In DNA form, the CDR3 reads TGTGCCAGCAGCTTGGGGATAGGGGATGAGCAGTTCTTC.

Only one count was recorded for this clone. The rearrangement uses TRBV28 and TRBJ2-3; D remains unclear. The germline V gene has CDR1 MDHEN and CDR2 SYDVKM. Trimming left V 6 bases short and J 6 bases short, with 19 bases between. This CDR3 is 15 amino acids long. The CDR3 nucleotides are TGTGCCAGCAGCCTTCCAGACGTGGTGACGGATACGCAGTATTTT. Translated, it gives CASSLPDVVTDTQYF.

This clone was observed a handful of times. The chain links TRBV28 to TRBJ1-2, with a weak D call TRBD1 (6 bases). Germline V gene lookup returns CDR1 MDHEN and CDR2 SYDVKM. The CDR3 runs to 14 residues. V lost 6 bases, J lost 7 bases, and 18 bases lay in between. This CDR3 is CASRGTAGATGYTF. The CDR3 nucleotides read TGTGCCAGCAGGGGTACGGCAGGGGCTACTGGCTACACCTTC.

This clone turned up a few times. The genes are TRBV5-4 and TRBJ2-5; the match to TRBD2 covers 9 bases. CDR1 is SGHNT, CDR2 YYREEE, per germline (reference sequence). V was pared by 5 bases and J by 2 bases, with 4 bases of the junction left unmatched. CDR3 length: 14 residues. The CDR3 spells CASRSSGGQETQYF. The CDR3 bases are TGTGCCAGCAGGTCCAGCGGGGGGCAAGAGACCCAGTACTTC.

The genes are TRBV27 and TRBJ2-3; perhaps TRBD2 as D (5 bases). In germline, CDR1 is MNHEY, CDR2 SMNVEV (reference sequence). This CDR3 comprises 14 residues. With 5 bases removed from V and 5 bases from J, the gap between germline ends came to 14 bases. Here the CDR3 reads CASSPLSARDTQYF. CDR3 DNA sequence: TGTGCCAGCAGTCCCCTTAGCGCTCGAGATACGCAGTATTTT.

This clone showed up just a few times. The J gene is TRBJ1-1, the V gene TRBV5-6; D gene unclear. The CDR3 is 12 amino acids. Trimming pared 2 bases from V and 4 bases from J, leaving 6 bases between. The V gene's germline CDR1 is SGHDT and CDR2 YYEEEE. Here the CDR3 reads CASSFQRTEAFF. The CDR3 DNA reads TGTGCCAGCAGCTTTCAACGCACTGAAGCTTTCTTT.

The J gene is TRBJ2-7, the V gene TRBV6-1; 11 bases are shared with TRBD2. Germline-derived CDR1 and CDR2 are MNHNS and SASEGT. Losses at the gene ends were 5 bases for V and 6 bases for J; bases not matched to a gene: 9. The CDR3 length is 15 residues. CDR3 in DNA: TGTGCCAGCAGTTCCGCCGGGACTAGCGGTGGCGAGCAGTACTTC. This encodes CASSSAGTSGGEQYF.

V usage is TRBV27 and J usage is TRBJ1-1; a possible D gene is TRBD1 (6 bases). The germline CDR1 and CDR2 sequences are MNHEY and SMNVEV (reference sequence). Deletions cut 4 bases from V and 1 base from J, with 13 bases between. The CDR3 covers 15 residues. The CDR3 DNA follows: TGTGCCAGCAGTTCGCAACGACAGGCGAACACTGAAGCTTTCTTT. Translating it yields CASSSQRQANTEAFF.

In this sample, this clone is medium-sized. The rearrangement links TRBV19 to TRBJ2-5; 7 nucleotides line up with TRBD1. The V gene end was trimmed by 4 bases and the J gene end by 6 bases; junction bases not matched to a gene: 5. This CDR3 region has 13 residues. The germline V gene encodes CDR1 LNHDA and CDR2 SQIVND (reference sequence). In DNA form, the CDR3 reads TGTGCCAGTAGTACTACAGGGGATCAGACCCAGTACTTC. Protein product: CASSTTGDQTQYF.

The CDR3 sequence is CASSENTPGPYEQYF. In DNA, the CDR3 is TGTGCCAGCAGCGAGAACACACCTGGTCCTTACGAGCAGTACTTC. This chain connects TRBV9 to TRBJ2-7; D gene uncertain. Germline V gives CDR1 SGDLS, CDR2 YYNGEE. This CDR3 comprises 15 residues. With 3 bases removed from V and 4 bases from J, the gap between germline ends came to 17 bases.

The V call is TRBV10-1, the J call TRBJ2-1; 8 bases agree with TRBD2. Germline V CDR1 and CDR2: WNHNN, SYGVQD (reference sequence). The CDR3 totals 13 residues. Trimming cost V 7 bases and J 7 bases; bases outside gene matches: 6. The CDR3 loop reads CASKGSGINEQFF. Here the CDR3 DNA reads TGCGCCAGCAAAGGTAGCGGGATAAATGAGCAGTTCTTC.

This clone appeared a single time. The genes are TRBV7-2 and TRBJ2-3; D is undetermined. Germline CDR1 is SGHTA and CDR2 is FQGNSA. This CDR3 is 15 amino acids long. V was cut by 1 base and J by 0 bases, with 8 bases left in between. In DNA, the CDR3 is TGTGCCAGCAGCTTAGGTCCCGAAAGCACAGATACGCAGTATTTT. Translated, it gives CASSLGPESTDTQYF.

CDR3 sequence (DNA): TGCGCCAGCAGCCCCGGACAGGGAGGCACTGAAGCTTTCTTT. Translating gives CASSPGQGGTEAFF. The chain couples TRBV5-1 to TRBJ1-1, with 8 bases that match TRBD1. The CDR3 length is 14 residues. J was trimmed by 4 bases and V by 4 bases; bases with no gene match: 6. The germline V gene has CDR1 SGHRS and CDR2 YFSETQ.

The chain has TRBV7-9 and TRBJ1-5, with D perhaps matching TRBD1 (5 bases). CDR3 length: 13 amino acids. Germline V lookup: CDR1 SEHNR, CDR2 FQNEAQ (reference sequence). V lost 3 bases and J 9 bases, leaving 12 bases between the germline ends. The CDR3 sequence: CASSFGGEGPQHF. CDR3 sequence (DNA): TGTGCCAGCAGCTTTGGGGGTGAGGGGCCCCAGCATTTT.

This clone was seen just once. V usage is TRBV4-3 and J usage is TRBJ2-5; D uncertain. The CDR3 loop spans 15 amino acids. CDR1 is LGHNA and CDR2 is YSLEER in the germline V gene. V lost 0 bases, J lost 4 bases, and 12 bases lay in between. CDR3 DNA: TGCGCCAGCAGCCAAGATATAGGACCCAGAGAGACCCAGTACTTC. Encoded protein: CASSQDIGPRETQYF.

The chain uses TRBV19 and TRBJ1-1; the match to TRBD1 covers 9 bases. Germline-derived CDR1 and CDR2 are LNHDA and SQIVND (reference sequence). With 4 bases clipped from V and 0 bases from J, the junction kept 9 bases outside the gene matches. There are 17 residues in the CDR3. CDR3 in amino acids: CASSTGTGRVMNTEAFF. DNA of the CDR3: TGTGCCAGTAGTACCGGGACAGGGCGGGTTATGAACACTGAAGCTTTCTTT.

The chain recombines TRBV19 with TRBJ1-4, with D uncertain. CDR3 size: 14 residues. V lost 7 bases and J 7 bases, leaving 16 bases between the germline ends. Per the germline V gene, CDR1 is LNHDA and CDR2 is SQIVND (reference sequence). The CDR3 is CASMAPGEGEKLFF. CDR3 bases: TGTGCCAGTATGGCCCCCGGGGAGGGTGAAAAACTGTTTTTT. The full variable domain, with the rest looked up from reference TRBV19 and TRBJ1-4, is DGGITQSPKYLFRKEGQNVTLSCEQNLNHDAMYWYRQDPGQGLRLIYYSQIVNDFQKGDIAEGYSVSREKKESFPLTVTSAQKNPTAFYLCASMAPGEGEKLFFGSGTQLSVL.